This T cell receptor (beta chain) was observed in a study of blood T cell repertoires in COVID-19. In the study overall: Acute and convalescent COVID-19 samples came from the United States, Italy and Spain. The cDNA or gDNA used as material had been derived from T cells, B-cell-depleted T cells, or PBMCs.

Trimming stripped 5 bases from V and 0 bases from J, with 20 bases between. Per germline, CDR1 MNHNY and CDR2 SVGAGI (reference sequence). The length of the CDR3 is 18 residues. Methods used by the authors: Quantification of nucleated cells was approximated via reference gene primer amplification. The data were produced by immunoSEQ multiplex PCR, yet TCRdb's version contains in-frame clones alone and is incomplete. V and J calls and clone size follow that table, whereas D and trimming were derived from the DNA. This table holds about 170,000 clones, approximately 90% found once. This chain links TRBV6-6 with TRBJ2-4; no clear D. This receptor was identified in a man in his fifties or sixties who had recovered from COVID-19. Sequencing used peripheral blood. CDR3 coding DNA: TGTGCCAGCAGTCCAATCTTGGGCAGCCAACTAGCCAAAAACATTCAGTACTTC. This gives the protein CASSPILGSQLAKNIQYF.